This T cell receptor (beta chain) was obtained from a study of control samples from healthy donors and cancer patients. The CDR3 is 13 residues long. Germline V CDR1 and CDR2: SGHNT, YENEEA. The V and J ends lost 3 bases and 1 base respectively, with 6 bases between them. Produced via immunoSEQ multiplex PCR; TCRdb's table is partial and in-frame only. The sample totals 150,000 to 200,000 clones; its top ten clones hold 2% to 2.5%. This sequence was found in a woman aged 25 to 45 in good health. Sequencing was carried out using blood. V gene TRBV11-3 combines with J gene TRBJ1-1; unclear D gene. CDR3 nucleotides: TGTGCCAGCAGCTTCACGCCGAACACTGAAGCTTTCTTT. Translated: CASSFTPNTEAFF.